In this sample, the clone carrying this T cell receptor beta chain turned up a few times. Its antigen is as yet unknown. In germline, CDR1 is SGHKS, CDR2 YYEKEE (reference sequence). V was shortened by 4 bases and J by 1 base, with 9 bases between the two germline ends. This CDR3 region has 13 residues. The sample belongs to a study of identical twins. Findings and limits, study-wide: The conclusions drew on cross-sectional statistical analysis instead of tracking the same donors.

Each CDR3 protein is one row after TCRdb ran MiXCR on the 5' RACE reads. Found here are hundreds of thousands of distinct CDR3 sequences, approximately 18% of them singletons; the top ten hold about an eighth. The same sample was also studied in work on T cells expressing NK-cell markers. That paper notes: Only alpha-beta TCR T cells were sorted in several experiments, using an anti-gamma-delta TCR antibody.

Sequenced input: PBMCs. The chain links TRBV5-5 to TRBJ2-7, with unresolved D. The TCR comes from a woman under 30 in good health. The CDR3 DNA follows: TGTGCCAGCAGCCCGGCTGATTCCTACGAGCAGTACTTC. This translates into CASSPADSYEQYF. Based on the CDR3 plus reference TRBV5-5 and TRBJ2-7, the full variable domain is DAGVTQSPTHLIKTRGQQVTLRCSPISGHKSVSWYQQVLGQGPQFIFQYYEKEERGRGNFPDRFSARQFPNYSSELNVNALLLGDSALYLCASSPADSYEQYFGPGTRLTVT.